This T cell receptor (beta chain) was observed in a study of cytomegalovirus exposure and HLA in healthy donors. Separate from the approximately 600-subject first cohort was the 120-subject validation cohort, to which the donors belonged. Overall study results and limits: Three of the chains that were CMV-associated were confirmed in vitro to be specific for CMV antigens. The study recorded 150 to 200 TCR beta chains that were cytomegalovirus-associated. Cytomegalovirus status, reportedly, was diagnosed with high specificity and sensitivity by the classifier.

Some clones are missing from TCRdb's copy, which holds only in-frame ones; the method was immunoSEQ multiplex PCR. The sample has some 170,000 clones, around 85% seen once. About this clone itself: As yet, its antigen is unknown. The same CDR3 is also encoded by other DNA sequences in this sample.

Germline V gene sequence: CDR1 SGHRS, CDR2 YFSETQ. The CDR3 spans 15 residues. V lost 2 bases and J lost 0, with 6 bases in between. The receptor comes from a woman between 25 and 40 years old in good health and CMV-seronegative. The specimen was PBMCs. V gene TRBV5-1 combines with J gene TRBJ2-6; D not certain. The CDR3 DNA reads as TGCGCCAGCAGCTTAACCGCCTCTGGGGCCAACGTCCTGACTTTC. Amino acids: CASSLTASGANVLTF.